This T cell receptor (beta chain) was sequenced during a study of blood T cell repertoires in COVID-19. The wider study: Donors in the United States, Italy and Spain gave samples during acute or convalescent COVID-19.

The data were produced by immunoSEQ multiplex PCR, yet TCRdb's version contains in-frame clones alone and is incomplete. The sample lists 250,000 to 300,000 clones; 85% to 90% were seen once. Patients of the Seattle cohort, enrolled during active infection, were followed longitudinally. The CDR3 is made up of 15 amino acids. The V gene's germline CDR1 is MNHEY and CDR2 SMNVEV (reference sequence). Trimming shortened V by 5 bases and J by 0 bases, and 11 bases separated the two germline ends. Sample: peripheral blood. The receptor comes from a young woman with COVID-19, enrolled during active disease. The chain couples TRBV27 to TRBJ2-1; D gene ambiguous. DNA for the CDR3: TGTGCCAGCAGTGAATCAAAGAGCTCCTACAATGAGCAGTTCTTC. Translated, it gives CASSESKSSYNEQFF.